These T cell receptor beta chains were read from a single sample in a study of blood T cell repertoires in COVID-19. Only in-frame clones appear in the TCRdb table, and some are missing; sequencing was by immunoSEQ multiplex PCR. The sample contains a few hundred thousand clones, around 80% of which appear only once. The sample taken for sequencing was peripheral blood. The receptors derive from a woman aged 45-65 years with acute or convalescent COVID-19. CDR3s include the opening cysteine and the closing phenylalanine or tryptophan. Fields, in order: CDR3 DNA, CDR3 protein, V gene, clone size, D gene, J gene. D genes are given only for firm matches. Clone size, where shown, is once, few, many, or a class for clones that have expanded.

cdr3_nt: TGTGCCAGCACCCCCGGGGACTCCCACAATGAGCAGTTCTTC; cdr3_aa: CASTPGDSHNEQFF; v_call: TRBV9; clone_size: once; d_call: -; j_call: TRBJ2-1
cdr3_nt: TGTGCCAGCAGGGCTAACACTGAAGCTTTCTTT; cdr3_aa: CASRANTEAFF; v_call: TRBV28; clone_size: -; d_call: -; j_call: TRBJ1-1
cdr3_nt: TGTGCCAGCAGTATCACAGGGACCACTGAAGCTTTCTTT; cdr3_aa: CASSITGTTEAFF; v_call: TRBV12-3/TRBV12-4; clone_size: -; d_call: -; j_call: TRBJ1-1
cdr3_nt: TGCGCCAGCAGGCTGCGGGGGGGCGGAGATACGCAGTATTTT; cdr3_aa: CASRLRGGGDTQYF; v_call: TRBV5-1; clone_size: -; d_call: TRBD2; j_call: TRBJ2-3
cdr3_nt: TGTGCTAGTGGTGCGAATGAAAAACTGTTTTTT; cdr3_aa: CASGANEKLFF; v_call: TRBV12-5; clone_size: -; d_call: -; j_call: TRBJ1-4
cdr3_nt: TGTGCCAGCAGCTTGGGCAGGGTAAATGAGCAGTTCTTC; cdr3_aa: CASSLGRVNEQFF; v_call: TRBV7-2; clone_size: -; d_call: -; j_call: TRBJ2-1
cdr3_nt: TGCAGTGCTAGTACAGGGGTCAATCAGCCCCAGCATTTT; cdr3_aa: CSASTGVNQPQHF; v_call: TRBV20-1; clone_size: -; d_call: TRBD1; j_call: TRBJ1-5
cdr3_nt: TGTGCCAGTAGTCCCCGGGATCTGAACACTGAAGCTTTCTTT; cdr3_aa: CASSPRDLNTEAFF; v_call: TRBV19; clone_size: few; d_call: -; j_call: TRBJ1-1
cdr3_nt: TGTGCCAGCAGGGACAGCGCAGGAAACACCATATATTTT; cdr3_aa: CASRDSAGNTIYF; v_call: TRBV12-3/TRBV12-4; clone_size: -; d_call: -; j_call: TRBJ1-3
cdr3_nt: TGTGCCACCAGCAGAGGGTCGACTGAAGCCTACGAGCAGTACTTC; cdr3_aa: CATSRGSTEAYEQYF; v_call: TRBV15; clone_size: -; d_call: -; j_call: TRBJ2-7
cdr3_nt: TGTGCCAGCAGCCCAGACGTACCGGGGACAGCCCAAGAGACCCAGTACTTC; cdr3_aa: CASSPDVPGTAQETQYF; v_call: TRBV7-9; clone_size: -; d_call: TRBD1; j_call: TRBJ2-5
cdr3_nt: TGCGCCAGCAGTTTAGTGGATGAGCAGTTCTTC; cdr3_aa: CASSLVDEQFF; v_call: TRBV10-2; clone_size: -; d_call: -; j_call: TRBJ2-1
cdr3_nt: TGTGCCAGCAGCTTGCGGACTAGCGGGGGGTCAGATACGCAGTATTTT; cdr3_aa: CASSLRTSGGSDTQYF; v_call: TRBV7-9; clone_size: -; d_call: TRBD2; j_call: TRBJ2-3
cdr3_nt: TGTGCCAGCAGCCAAGAAAACAGGGTGACCGGGGAGCTGTTTTTT; cdr3_aa: CASSQENRVTGELFF; v_call: TRBV3-1/TRBV3-2; clone_size: -; d_call: -; j_call: TRBJ2-2
cdr3_nt: TGTGCCAGCAGCGAAACCCCGGGGTACTACAATGAGCAGTTCTTC; cdr3_aa: CASSETPGYYNEQFF; v_call: TRBV9; clone_size: -; d_call: -; j_call: TRBJ2-1
cdr3_nt: TGCGCCAGCAGCTTGGTGGCAGCTAACTATGGCTACACCTTC; cdr3_aa: CASSLVAANYGYTF; v_call: TRBV5-1; clone_size: -; d_call: -; j_call: TRBJ1-2
cdr3_nt: TGTGCCAGCAGTTCCGTCTCTAGCGGGAGTAATTACGAGCAGTACTTC; cdr3_aa: CASSSVSSGSNYEQYF; v_call: TRBV6-6; clone_size: -; d_call: TRBD2; j_call: TRBJ2-7
cdr3_nt: TGTGCCAGCGGGAGGGACAGGGACGACGAGCAGTACTTC; cdr3_aa: CASGRDRDDEQYF; v_call: TRBV9; clone_size: -; d_call: TRBD1; j_call: TRBJ2-7
cdr3_nt: TGCAGTGGGGGGGTAGGTCAGCCCCAGCATTTT; cdr3_aa: CSGGVGQPQHF; v_call: TRBV20-1; clone_size: -; d_call: -; j_call: TRBJ1-5
cdr3_nt: TGTGCCAGCAGCTTTACCCAAGGGGGTGGAAACGAGCAGTACTTC; cdr3_aa: CASSFTQGGGNEQYF; v_call: TRBV7-2; clone_size: -; d_call: -; j_call: TRBJ2-7
cdr3_nt: TGTGCCAGCACCTTTTTAATGGAGACCCAGTACTTC; cdr3_aa: CASTFLMETQYF; v_call: TRBV14; clone_size: once; d_call: -; j_call: TRBJ2-5
cdr3_nt: TGTGCCAGCAGCTTAGTGGGGGGGGCCTCACCCGGTGAAGCTTTCTTT; cdr3_aa: CASSLVGGASPGEAFF; v_call: TRBV7-2; clone_size: -; d_call: -; j_call: TRBJ1-1
cdr3_nt: TGTGCCAGCAGCTTGCAAGTTAGTGGCTACACCTTC; cdr3_aa: CASSLQVSGYTF; v_call: TRBV7-9; clone_size: many; d_call: -; j_call: TRBJ1-2
cdr3_nt: TGCGCCAGCTCTCTCGGGACAGACAATGAGCAGTTCTTC; cdr3_aa: CASSLGTDNEQFF; v_call: TRBV5-1; clone_size: -; d_call: TRBD1; j_call: TRBJ2-1
cdr3_nt: TGTGCCAGTGGTCCTCACGCGGACACTGAAGCTTTCTTT; cdr3_aa: CASGPHADTEAFF; v_call: TRBV19; clone_size: -; d_call: -; j_call: TRBJ1-1
cdr3_nt: TGTGCCAGCAGTTTGGGGGACTTAGGTTCACCCCTCCACTTT; cdr3_aa: CASSLGDLGSPLHF; v_call: TRBV28; clone_size: -; d_call: -; j_call: TRBJ1-6
cdr3_nt: TGTGCCAGCTCACCCGCCGGGGGCACTGAAGCTTTCTTT; cdr3_aa: CASSPAGGTEAFF; v_call: TRBV18; clone_size: -; d_call: -; j_call: TRBJ1-1
cdr3_nt: TGCGCCAGCAGCCCGTACTCCGGCTCCTACAATGAGCAGTTCTTC; cdr3_aa: CASSPYSGSYNEQFF; v_call: TRBV5-1; clone_size: -; d_call: -; j_call: TRBJ2-1
cdr3_nt: TGTGCCAGAAGCTTGGCCAGTACAGATACGCAGTATTTT; cdr3_aa: CARSLASTDTQYF; v_call: TRBV5-3; clone_size: -; d_call: -; j_call: TRBJ2-3
cdr3_nt: TGTGCCAGCTCACCTCTAGAAAGTTCCTACAATGAGCAGTTCTTC; cdr3_aa: CASSPLESSYNEQFF; v_call: TRBV18; clone_size: -; d_call: -; j_call: TRBJ2-1
cdr3_nt: TGTGCCAGCAGCTCCCGACAGTCGTTGAATTCACCCCTCCACTTT; cdr3_aa: CASSSRQSLNSPLHF; v_call: TRBV9; clone_size: -; d_call: -; j_call: TRBJ1-6
cdr3_nt: TGTGCCAGCAGTGAGGAGGAAGGGGGATATGGCTACACCTTC; cdr3_aa: CASSEEEGGYGYTF; v_call: TRBV6-4; clone_size: -; d_call: -; j_call: TRBJ1-2
cdr3_nt: TGTGCCAGCAGCGTATCCTGGGAGACCTCTTATGGCTACACCTTC; cdr3_aa: CASSVSWETSYGYTF; v_call: TRBV9; clone_size: -; d_call: -; j_call: TRBJ1-2
cdr3_nt: TGTGCCAGCAGCCGGACAGGGCCGAGAGAAAAACTGTTTTTT; cdr3_aa: CASSRTGPREKLFF; v_call: TRBV7-2; clone_size: -; d_call: TRBD1; j_call: TRBJ1-4
cdr3_nt: TGCAGCGTTGAAGAGGGTTCGACAGTCTATGGCTACACCTTC; cdr3_aa: CSVEEGSTVYGYTF; v_call: TRBV29-1; clone_size: -; d_call: -; j_call: TRBJ1-2
cdr3_nt: TGCAGTGCCAAACTAGCTTGGGAGCTGTTTTTT; cdr3_aa: CSAKLAWELFF; v_call: TRBV20-1; clone_size: -; d_call: -; j_call: TRBJ2-2
cdr3_nt: TGTGCCAGTAGTATGACGCAGGGGCAGGAGACCCAGTACTTC; cdr3_aa: CASSMTQGQETQYF; v_call: TRBV19; clone_size: few; d_call: -; j_call: TRBJ2-5
cdr3_nt: TGTGCCACCAGTGCGTCGGGGGGGGCCGGCGATACGCAGTATTTT; cdr3_aa: CATSASGGAGDTQYF; v_call: TRBV24-1; clone_size: -; d_call: TRBD2; j_call: TRBJ2-3
cdr3_nt: TGTGCCAGCAGCACCTACCTTGTCTCTGGGGCCAACGTCCTGACTTTC; cdr3_aa: CASSTYLVSGANVLTF; v_call: TRBV11-1; clone_size: -; d_call: -; j_call: TRBJ2-6
cdr3_nt: TGCAGCACCAACTCCGTCGAGGGGGTAGGCGGCTACACCTTC; cdr3_aa: CSTNSVEGVGGYTF; v_call: TRBV29-1; clone_size: -; d_call: -; j_call: TRBJ1-2
cdr3_nt: TGTGCCAGTAGTCTGCGGACAGGGTCGCCCCTTAATTCACCCCTCCACTTT; cdr3_aa: CASSLRTGSPLNSPLHF; v_call: TRBV19; clone_size: -; d_call: TRBD1; j_call: TRBJ1-6
cdr3_nt: TGTGCCAGCAGAAAAGAGACGGCGGGTGGCTACACCTTC; cdr3_aa: CASRKETAGGYTF; v_call: TRBV2; clone_size: -; d_call: -; j_call: TRBJ1-2
cdr3_nt: TGTGCCAGCAGCTCCACGGGACTAGCTATGGGCGAGCAGTACTTC; cdr3_aa: CASSSTGLAMGEQYF; v_call: TRBV7-3; clone_size: few; d_call: TRBD2; j_call: TRBJ2-7
cdr3_nt: TGTGCCAGCAGCCCAAGGACAGAGGCCGATACGCAGTATTTT; cdr3_aa: CASSPRTEADTQYF; v_call: TRBV7-3; clone_size: -; d_call: -; j_call: TRBJ2-3
cdr3_nt: TGTGCCAGCAGTGATTCTCAGGGCATTAACTCTGGAAACACCATATATTTT; cdr3_aa: CASSDSQGINSGNTIYF; v_call: TRBV25-1; clone_size: -; d_call: -; j_call: TRBJ1-3
cdr3_nt: TGTGCCAGCAGTCCTATAACTCGCGGGGAGCTGTTTTTT; cdr3_aa: CASSPITRGELFF; v_call: TRBV2; clone_size: -; d_call: -; j_call: TRBJ2-2
cdr3_nt: TGTGCCAGCTCACCAAGCCCAGGGAAACATGGCTACACCTTC; cdr3_aa: CASSPSPGKHGYTF; v_call: TRBV18; clone_size: -; d_call: -; j_call: TRBJ1-2
cdr3_nt: TGTGCCAGCTCTCAATCCCCGGGCACTGAAGCTTTCTTT; cdr3_aa: CASSQSPGTEAFF; v_call: TRBV18; clone_size: once; d_call: -; j_call: TRBJ1-1
cdr3_nt: TGTGCCAGCACGGGACTAGCGGGAACTGGAAGCACAGATACGCAGTATTTT; cdr3_aa: CASTGLAGTGSTDTQYF; v_call: TRBV27; clone_size: -; d_call: TRBD2; j_call: TRBJ2-3